This T cell receptor (beta chain) was profiled in a study of blood T cell repertoires in COVID-19 (dated by TCRdb to the early 2020s). With regard to the full study: Samples from collaborators originated in the United States, Italy and Spain and spanned both the acute and convalescent phases of COVID-19. The dataset comprised deeply sampled blood TCRbeta repertoires from subjects exposed to, actively infected with, or recovered from COVID-19. The repertoires were released in a freely available public database intended as a resource for research on the immune response to SARS-CoV-2. The sample metadata nearly always contained a de-identified subject ID, COVID-19 status, age in years and sex. Samples were obtained from the ongoing ImmuneRACE study (first 160 participants) and from over 1,000 subjects provided by 6 global collaborators. The prospective study material was composed of cDNA or gDNA derived from T cells, B-cell-depleted T cells, or PBMCs. Where available, HLA class I and class II types were obtained from metadata supplied by the sample provider rather than from assay-based typing. Study-level results and caveats: Clinical and demographic metadata were provided uncurated, with the amount varying by source and participant.

Taken from cysteine to phenylalanine, the CDR3 has 12 residues. Kept here is only the CDR3 DNA, which spans 36 bases and is read in frame from base 1. V and J are trimmed by 5 bases and 12 bases, and the gene matches miss 7 bases of the junction. Details on this clone: It lacks a known antigen. Base qualities are not at hand, and no much larger clone is one base apart.

TCRbeta CDR3 regions were amplified from genomic DNA using the immunoSEQ Assay, a bias-controlled multiplex PCR. Regarding the original processing steps: The number of nucleated cells in each sample was estimated by amplification of reference gene primers within the assay. To quantify the absolute abundance of each unique TCRbeta CDR3 rearrangement, sequence reads were collapsed and filtered. For each sample, productive Simpson clonality was calculated by taking the square root of Simpson's diversity index across productive rearrangements. Here the immuneACCESS table is served through TCRdb, limited to in-frame sequences with V and J called. Missing clones are a known gap in these copies; in checked studies unresolved V genes cover under half, and the rest lacks a known reason. Clone size and the V and J calls come from that table; the DNA yielded D and trimming. The sample records over 150,000 clones, roughly four fifths of which are singletons. The ten largest account for roughly 29% of the sample.

Whole blood was collected in K2EDTA tubes by collaborating institutions according to the institutions' own protocols. Collaborator samples were shipped for TCRbeta analysis as frozen whole blood, isolated PBMCs, or DNA extracted from either sample type. This receptor chain uses TRBV12-3 or TRBV12-4 and TRBJ1-2, and TRBD1 aligns with 9 junction nucleotides. The sequencing sample was made of peripheral blood. The TCR originated in a woman in her sixties with acute or convalescent COVID-19. In nucleotides, the sequence is TGTGCCAGCAGTCCCGGGACAGGGCTCCACACCTTC. This codes for CASSPGTGLHTF.